The TCR beta chain under discussion was sequenced for a study of long-term antiretroviral therapy in people with HIV. Samples were assayed with immunoSEQ v3.0 at survey level. Profiling relied on immunoSEQ multiplex PCR, and the TCRdb table lists in-frame clones only, not all of them. The table has some 28,000 clones, 85% to 95% seen once. Trimming left V 4 bases short and J 5 bases short, with 11 bases between. Germline CDR1 is ENHRY and CDR2 is SYGVKD. The length of the CDR3 is 13 residues. This receptor was identified in a man in his forties or fifties with HIV. The source was unsorted PBMCs, collected 5.3 years after starting antiretroviral therapy. The chain is built from TRBV10-3 and TRBJ1-1, with D maybe TRBD1 (5 bases). In DNA form, the CDR3 reads TGTGCCATCAGTGGGGGGGTTAGGACTGAAGCTTTCTTT. Amino acids: CAISGGVRTEAFF.